The clone carrying this T cell receptor (beta chain) was picked up many times. Antigen: not known. The cDNA was synthesized by means of template-switch 5'RACE, which was carried out with 10-nucleotide random UMIs. Each CDR3 protein gets one entry after TCRdb re-called the 5' RACE reads with MiXCR. The table lists roughly 20,000 distinct CDR3 sequences, approximately 7.9% of them singletons. The study built sorted libraries from some 900,000 CD4+ or CD8+ T cells. CDR1 SGHVS and CDR2 FQNEAQ come from the germline V gene. The trim removed 7 bases at V and 5 bases at J, leaving 14 bases unmatched. CDR3 length equals 15 residues. This sample was taken from a study of neurological immune-mediated disorders. Study outcomes and limitations: The absence of shared CDR3 amino acid sequences among expanded clones across subjects suggests private repertoires in all groups. Multiple sclerosis patients had less TCR clonal expansion than even healthy controls, unlike HTLV-1-associated myelopathy.

The rearrangement uses TRBV7-8 and TRBJ2-7, with 7 bases aligning to TRBD2. Sequenced: CD8+ T cells from blood. This TCR derives from a woman aged 25 to 39 with HTLV-1-associated myelopathy (HAM/TSP). The DNA for the CDR3 is TGTGCCAGCACCCCCCGGGGGGTTGCGTCCCACGAGCAGTACTTC. Protein sequence: CASTPRGVASHEQYF.